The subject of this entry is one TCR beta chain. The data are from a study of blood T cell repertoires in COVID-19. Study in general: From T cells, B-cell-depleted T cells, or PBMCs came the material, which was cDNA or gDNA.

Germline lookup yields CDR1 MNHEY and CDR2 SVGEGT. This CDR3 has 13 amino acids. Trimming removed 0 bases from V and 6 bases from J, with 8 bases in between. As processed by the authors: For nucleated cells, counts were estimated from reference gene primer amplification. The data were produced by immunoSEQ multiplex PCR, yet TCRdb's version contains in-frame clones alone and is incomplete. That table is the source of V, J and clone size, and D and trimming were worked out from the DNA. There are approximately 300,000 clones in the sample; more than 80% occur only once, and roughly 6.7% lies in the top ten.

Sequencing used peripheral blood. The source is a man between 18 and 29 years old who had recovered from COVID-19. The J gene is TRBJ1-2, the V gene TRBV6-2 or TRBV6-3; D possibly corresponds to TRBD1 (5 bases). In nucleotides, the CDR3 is TGTGCCAGCAGTTACTCGGCAGGGAATGGCTACACCTTC. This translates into CASSYSAGNGYTF.